The 23 T cell receptor beta chains presented below share a single source sample, sequenced in a study of blood T cell repertoires in COVID-19. Only in-frame clones appear in the TCRdb table, and some are missing; sequencing was by immunoSEQ multiplex PCR. The sample includes approximately 180,000 clones, around 90% seen only once; the top ten take 4% to 5%. The sequenced material came from peripheral blood. The receptors shown here come from a human donor in a cohort sampled during active COVID-19.

The V call is TRBV7-2, the J call TRBJ2-1, with TRBD1 as a possible D gene (6 bases). There are 14 residues in the CDR3. Germline loops: CDR1 SGHTA, CDR2 FQGNSA. Trimming shortened V by 1 base and J by 3 bases, and 7 bases separated the two germline ends. CDR3: CASSLEDSYNEQFF. The CDR3 DNA sequence: TGTGCCAGCAGCTTAGAGGACAGCTACAATGAGCAGTTCTTC. Together with reference TRBV7-2 and TRBJ2-1, the CDR3 gives the full variable domain: GAGVSQSPSNKVTEKGKDVELRCDPISGHTALYWYRQSLGQGLEFLIYFQGNSAPDKSGLPSDRFSAERTGGSVSTLTIQRTQQEDSAVYLCASSLEDSYNEQFFGPGTRLTVL.

This clone was counted only a few times. Other DNA sequences in this sample translate to the same CDR3. The J gene is TRBJ2-7, the V gene TRBV4-1; 12 bases are shared with TRBD2. The CDR3 is 15 amino acids. The V segment lost 0 bases and the J segment 4 bases; nucleotides outside the gene matches: 1. The germline CDR1 and CDR2 sequences are MGHRA and YSYEKL. The CDR3 sequence is CASSQEGTSGYEQYF. CDR3 coding DNA: TGCGCCAGCAGCCAAGAGGGGACTAGCGGGTACGAGCAGTACTTC.

This clone was picked up one time. The chain carries TRBV2 and TRBJ1-5; D not certain. Trimming left V 4 bases short and J 4 bases short, with 8 bases between. CDR3 length: 13 amino acids. Germline values: CDR1 SNHLY, CDR2 FYNNEI. The CDR3 DNA follows: TGTGCCAGCAGTGGAGGAATGAATCAGCCCCAGCATTTT. Translating gives CASSGGMNQPQHF. Supplemented by reference TRBV2 and TRBJ1-5, the full variable domain reads EPEVTQTPSHQVTQMGQEVILRCVPISNHLYFYWYRQILGQKVEFLVSFYNNEISEKSEIFDDQFSVERPDGSNFTLKIRSTKLEDSAMYFCASSGGMNQPQHFGDGTRLSIL.

V is TRBV24-1 and J is TRBJ2-2; weak D call: TRBD1 (6 bases). Germline-derived CDR1 and CDR2 are KGHDR and SFDVKD. This CDR3 is 13 amino acids long. V lost 4 bases and J lost 9, with 11 bases in between. The CDR3 sequence is CATSEGARRELFF. In nucleotides, the CDR3 is TGTGCCACCAGTGAGGGGGCCCGAAGGGAGCTGTTTTTT.

CDR3 protein: CASSKPGQGTNTEAFF. The CDR3 nucleotides read TGTGCCAGCAGCAAACCGGGACAGGGAACGAACACTGAAGCTTTCTTT. The J gene is TRBJ1-1, the V gene TRBV16; 9 bases map to TRBD1. V was clipped by 5 bases and J by 1 base; unmatched bases: 8. The CDR3 runs 16 residues. Per germline, CDR1 KGHSY and CDR2 FQNENV.

CDR3 protein: CASSIGAGSGTEAFF. The CDR3 DNA reads TGTGCCAGTAGTATTGGAGCGGGGTCGGGCACTGAAGCTTTCTTT. This chain joins TRBV19 and TRBJ1-1, with D hard to call. Trimming took 3 bases from V and 4 from J, leaving 15 bases between them. Germline V gene data show CDR1 as LNHDA and CDR2 as SQIVND (reference sequence). The CDR3 runs 15 residues.

The rearrangement joins TRBV12-3 or TRBV12-4 to TRBJ2-1, with D uncertain. Trimming cost V 2 bases and J 9 bases, with 8 bases left between them. The CDR3 has 12 amino acids. CDR3 protein: CASSLTRFEQFF. For the CDR3, the DNA is TGTGCCAGCAGTTTAACCAGGTTTGAGCAGTTCTTC.

The rearrangement links TRBV5-1 to TRBJ1-4; a possible D gene is TRBD1 (6 bases). The germline V gene encodes CDR1 SGHRS and CDR2 YFSETQ. Deletions cut 1 base from V and 3 bases from J, with 10 bases between. CDR3 length: 15 amino acids. This CDR3 is CASSLLGAANEKLFF. The CDR3 DNA reads TGCGCCAGCAGCTTGCTGGGGGCTGCTAATGAAAAACTGTTTTTT.

The rearrangement links TRBV2 to TRBJ2-2; 13 positions match TRBD2. The junction had 8 bases not matched to a gene; V was cut back by 5 bases and J by 5 bases. The CDR3 is made up of 17 amino acids. Looked up from germline, CDR1 is SNHLY and CDR2 is FYNNEI. The DNA for the CDR3 is TGTGCCAGCAGTACTAGCGGGGGGGCCGGTCTGACCGGGGAGCTGTTTTTT. This gives the protein CASSTSGGAGLTGELFF. Using reference TRBV2 and TRBJ2-2 for the parts outside the CDR3, the full variable domain is EPEVTQTPSHQVTQMGQEVILRCVPISNHLYFYWYRQILGQKVEFLVSFYNNEISEKSEIFDDQFSVERPDGSNFTLKIRSTKLEDSAMYFCASSTSGGAGLTGELFFGEGSRLTVL.

In its sample, this clone was seen once. The CDR3 sequence is CASSSTVNRAQETQYF. CDR3 coding DNA: TGTGCCAGCAGCTCGACCGTCAACAGGGCCCAAGAGACCCAGTACTTC. This sequence joins TRBV7-9 and TRBJ2-5; TRBD1 is a possible D gene (6 bases). Trimming removed 4 bases from V and 1 base from J, with 16 bases in between. Germline lookup yields CDR1 SEHNR and CDR2 FQNEAQ (reference sequence). The CDR3 runs to 16 residues.

In this sample, this clone turned up a few times. The V gene is TRBV5-6, the J gene TRBJ2-1, with D unresolved. Germline V gene sequence: CDR1 SGHDT, CDR2 YYEEEE. The CDR3 has 12 amino acids. V shed 0 bases and J shed 9 bases, with 7 bases lying between them. The CDR3 DNA follows: TGTGCCAGCAGCTTGGCGTCGGGTGAGCAGTTCTTC. It is translated as CASSLASGEQFF.

The rearrangement joins TRBV6-2 or TRBV6-3 to TRBJ2-1; D not certain. Trimming took 2 bases from V and 11 from J, leaving 10 bases between them. This CDR3 contains 12 residues. Germline V CDR1 and CDR2: MNHEY, SVGEGT. The CDR3 coding sequence is TGTGCCAGCAGTTACCTCGTACAGCAGCAGTTCTTC. Residues: CASSYLVQQQFF.

V gene TRBV18 combines with J gene TRBJ1-6; TRBD1 matches at 11 bases. The CDR3 is 16 residues long. J gave up 8 bases and V 4 bases, and 7 bases lay outside the gene matches. Germline V gives CDR1 KGHSH, CDR2 LQKENI. DNA of the CDR3: TGTGCCAGCTCACTCGCGGGACAGGGGGTCTATTCACCCCTCCACTTT. It codes for CASSLAGQGVYSPLHF.

The CDR3 region is CASSLAQGFQPQHF. DNA of the CDR3: TGTGCCAGCAGCTTGGCACAGGGCTTTCAGCCCCAGCATTTT. The rearrangement uses TRBV5-6 and TRBJ1-5, with a tentative D call TRBD1 (6 bases). Germline V gene lookup returns CDR1 SGHDT and CDR2 YYEEEE. Trimming removed 0 bases from V and 6 bases from J, with 10 bases in between. The CDR3 consists of 14 residues.

The rearrangement links TRBV5-1 to TRBJ1-2; TRBD1 matches at 10 bases. This CDR3 contains 16 residues. Germline lookup yields CDR1 SGHRS and CDR2 YFSETQ. Losses at the gene ends were 0 bases for V and 6 bases for J; bases not matched to a gene: 8. The CDR3 nucleotides are TGCGCCAGCAGCTTGGAGGGACAGGGGAAGTGGAATGGCTACACCTTC. It codes for CASSLEGQGKWNGYTF.

The chain has TRBV9 and TRBJ2-7, with TRBD1 matching 7 bases. The CDR3 is 14 amino acids. With 3 bases clipped from V and 1 base from J, the junction kept 4 bases outside the gene matches. Germline lookup yields CDR1 SGDLS and CDR2 YYNGEE. The DNA for the CDR3 is TGTGCCAGCAGCGAACAGGGGAAATCCTACGAGCAGTACTTC. This codes for CASSEQGKSYEQYF.

V is TRBV25-1 and J is TRBJ2-3; the D gene is possibly TRBD2 (5 bases). V lost 2 bases to trimming and J lost 3 bases, with 21 bases between them. The length of the CDR3 is 18 residues. Germline V gives CDR1 MGHDK, CDR2 SYGVNS. Here the CDR3 reads CASSEPPPSGAKTDTQYF. Written as DNA, the CDR3 is TGTGCCAGCAGTGAACCCCCCCCGAGCGGAGCTAAGACAGATACGCAGTATTTT.

The chain is built from TRBV13 and TRBJ2-7, with D tentatively TRBD2 (7 bases). The length of the CDR3 is 13 residues. Looked up from germline, CDR1 is PRHDT and CDR2 is FYEKMQ (reference sequence). The V and J ends lost 5 bases and 4 bases respectively, with 12 bases between them. The CDR3 loop reads CASSRGADYEQYF. The CDR3 nucleotides are TGTGCCAGCAGCCGGGGGGCTGATTACGAGCAGTACTTC.

V is TRBV24-1 and J is TRBJ2-2; D perhaps matches TRBD2 (6 bases). From germline, CDR1 is KGHDR and CDR2 SFDVKD. The CDR3 loop spans 14 amino acids. V was cut by 4 bases and J by 7 bases, with 12 bases left in between. The CDR3 is CATSERGGYGELFF. The CDR3 DNA is TGTGCCACCAGTGAACGTGGGGGGTACGGGGAGCTGTTTTTT.

The rearrangement uses TRBV5-4 and TRBJ2-1, with 14 bases fitting TRBD2. The junction had 12 bases not matched to a gene; V was cut back by 5 bases and J by 8 bases. CDR1 is SGHNT, CDR2 YYREEE, per germline (reference sequence). The CDR3 has 17 amino acids. CDR3 sequence reads: CASRYYTGTSGGDEQFF. For the CDR3, the DNA is TGTGCCAGCAGGTATTACACCGGGACTAGCGGGGGAGATGAGCAGTTCTTC. Full variable domain (remainder filled in from reference TRBV5-4 and TRBJ2-1): ETGVTQSPTHLIKTRGQQVTLRCSSQSGHNTVSWYQQALGQGPQFIFQYYREEENGRGNFPPRFSGLQFPNYSSELNVNALELDDSALYLCASRYYTGTSGGDEQFFGPGTRLTVL.

This sequence joins TRBV4-1 and TRBJ1-3, with 7 bases aligning to TRBD1. Losses at the gene ends were 1 base for V and 3 bases for J; bases not matched to a gene: 6. The CDR3 spans 16 residues. Per germline, CDR1 MGHRA and CDR2 YSYEKL. CDR3 in amino acids: CASSQGPAGGGNTIYF. In DNA form, the CDR3 reads TGCGCCAGCAGCCAAGGACCGGCAGGGGGTGGAAACACCATATATTTT.

The genes are TRBV19 and TRBJ1-2; 8 bases line up with TRBD1. The CDR3 spans 15 residues. Germline CDR1 LNHDA, CDR2 SQIVND (reference sequence). The ends lost 6 bases at V and 2 bases at J; junction bases unmatched: 8. The CDR3 region is CASRGTGLVNYGYTF. DNA of the CDR3: TGTGCCAGTAGGGGGACAGGCCTCGTGAACTATGGCTACACCTTC.

The rearrangement uses TRBV27 and TRBJ1-6; D ambiguous. The germline V and J ends were trimmed by 3 bases and 10 bases, with 16 bases remaining between them. Germline CDR1 and CDR2: MNHEY and SMNVEV (reference sequence). This CDR3 has 15 residues. The CDR3 region is CASSFLLTGESPLHF. In DNA, the CDR3 is TGTGCCAGCAGTTTTCTCCTGACGGGAGAATCACCCCTCCACTTT.